These 29 T cell receptor beta chains were all obtained from the same sample, sequenced in a study of cytomegalovirus exposure and HLA in healthy donors. Vbeta (60) and Jbeta (13) primers were used in the PCR. Sequencing was performed with immunoSEQ multiplex PCR; in TCRdb, only in-frame clones are kept and a portion is missing. The sample lists roughly 100,000 clones, 75% to 85% occurring once. Sequencing was performed on PBMCs. The receptors stem from a man aged 25-45 years in good health and CMV-seronegative.

V gene TRBV14 combines with J gene TRBJ2-3; 7 bases are shared with TRBD1. The V and J ends lost 0 bases and 3 bases, in that order; junction bases with no gene match: 3. Germline V CDR1 and CDR2: SGHDN, FVKESK. The CDR3 has 15 residues. This CDR3 reads CASSQDAGGTDTQYF. The CDR3 DNA follows: TGTGCCAGCAGCCAAGACGCAGGGGGAACAGATACGCAGTATTTT.

CDR3 sequence (DNA): TGTGCCAGCAGCCCCATGCTGGGCCGGGACAGGGTTGGCGGGGGCAATCAGCCCCAGCATTTT. The encoded protein is CASSPMLGRDRVGGGNQPQHF. This chain joins TRBV7-8 and TRBJ1-5; 9 bases agree with TRBD1. The CDR3 contains 21 residues. With V trimmed by 5 bases and J by 2 bases, 22 bases remained unmatched. The V gene's germline CDR1 is SGHVS and CDR2 FQNEAQ. Combining the CDR3 with reference TRBV7-8 and TRBJ1-5 gives the whole variable domain GAGVSQSPRYKVAKRGQDVALRCDPISGHVSLFWYQQALGQGPEFLTYFQNEAQLDKSGLPSDRFFAERPEGSVSTLKIQRTQQEDSAVYLCASSPMLGRDRVGGGNQPQHFGDGTRLSIL.

This rearrangement joins TRBV19 to TRBJ2-3; TRBD2 matches 11 bases. Germline V gene sequence: CDR1 LNHDA, CDR2 SQIVND (reference sequence). The CDR3 is 13 amino acids. The V gene end was trimmed by 10 bases and the J gene end by 4 bases; junction bases not matched to a gene: 4. CDR3 protein: CATIAGGADTQYF. CDR3 coding DNA: TGTGCCACCATAGCGGGAGGGGCAGATACGCAGTATTTT.

The chain combines TRBV5-6 with TRBJ2-7, with 7 bases that match TRBD1. The V and J ends lost 4 bases and 2 bases, in that order; junction bases with no gene match: 6. Germline CDR1 and CDR2: SGHDT and YYEEEE. CDR3 length: 14 residues. The CDR3 loop is CASSLLQGTYEQYF. The CDR3 DNA reads as TGTGCCAGCAGCCTTCTACAGGGGACCTACGAGCAGTACTTC.

The genes are TRBV29-1 and TRBJ2-3; maybe TRBD2 (6 bases). The CDR3 totals 12 residues. V lost 3 bases to trimming and J lost 4 bases, with 8 bases between them. The germline V gene encodes CDR1 SQVTM and CDR2 ANQGSEA. The CDR3 is CSVETRPDTQYF. The CDR3 DNA is TGCAGCGTTGAGACTAGACCAGATACGCAGTATTTT.

V gene TRBV7-3 combines with J gene TRBJ2-5; TRBD2 matches 8 bases. Unmatched junction bases numbered 12, after V lost 5 bases and J lost 4 bases. This CDR3 comprises 16 residues. The germline V gene encodes CDR1 SGHTA and CDR2 FQGTGA. The CDR3 reads CASSTAGTSGTETQYF. CDR3 DNA: TGTGCCAGCAGCACCGCCGGGACTAGTGGGACAGAGACCCAGTACTTC.

The rearrangement links TRBV6-1 to TRBJ2-2, with 9 bases lining up with TRBD2. J was trimmed by 5 bases and V by 6 bases; bases with no gene match: 4. Per germline, CDR1 MNHNS and CDR2 SASEGT. This CDR3 region has 14 residues. The CDR3 is CASRPSGTTGELFF. The CDR3 bases are TGTGCCAGCAGGCCTAGCGGGACGACCGGGGAGCTGTTTTTT.

The genes are TRBV6-1 and TRBJ1-1; the D gene is possibly TRBD1 (5 bases). The CDR3 sequence is 13 residues long. Germline-derived CDR1 and CDR2 are MNHNS and SASEGT. Trimming pared 5 bases from V and 0 bases from J, leaving 7 bases between. The CDR3 loop reads CASSQQVNTEAFF. The CDR3 coding sequence is TGTGCCAGCAGTCAACAGGTGAACACTGAAGCTTTCTTT.

The V call is TRBV19, the J call TRBJ2-7, with TRBD2 matching 7 bases. The CDR3 runs to 13 residues. V dropped 6 bases and J dropped 4; count of bases not matched to a gene: 6. The germline V gene has CDR1 LNHDA and CDR2 SQIVND (reference sequence). The CDR3 protein is CASRGGSEYEQYF. The CDR3 DNA follows: TGTGCCAGTAGAGGCGGGAGTGAATACGAGCAGTACTTC.

V is TRBV4-3 and J is TRBJ1-4, with 10 bases that match TRBD1. The V segment lost 3 bases and the J segment 3 bases; nucleotides outside the gene matches: 10. CDR3 length: 18 amino acids. Germline lookup yields CDR1 LGHNA and CDR2 YSLEER. CDR3 sequence reads: CASSQTGQGVVANEKLFF. The CDR3 coding sequence is TGCGCCAGCAGCCAGACCGGACAGGGGGTAGTTGCTAATGAAAAACTGTTTTTT.

The chain recombines TRBV9 with TRBJ1-2; unclear D gene. The CDR3 loop spans 14 amino acids. Germline-derived CDR1 and CDR2 are SGDLS and YYNGEE. Trimming left V 3 bases short and J 4 bases short, with 13 bases between. This chain's CDR3 is CASSATDGSYGYTF. The DNA for the CDR3 is TGTGCCAGCAGCGCAACGGACGGGAGCTATGGCTACACCTTC.

Here the CDR3 reads CASSPGTGSYEQYF. The CDR3 DNA reads TGTGCCAGCAGCCCGGGGACAGGATCCTACGAGCAGTACTTC. The chain has TRBV11-2 and TRBJ2-7, with 8 bases fitting TRBD1. Germline CDR1 reads SGHAT; CDR2 reads FQNNGV. The CDR3 runs to 14 residues. V trimming: 5 bases; J trimming: 1 base; junction bases outside the gene matches: 4. The full variable domain, in which reference TRBV11-2 and TRBJ2-7 provide the parts outside the CDR3, is EAGVAQSPRYKIIEKRQSVAFWCNPISGHATLYWYQQILGQGPKLLIQFQNNGVVDDSQLPKDRFSAERLKGVDSTLKIQPAKLEDSAVYLCASSPGTGSYEQYFGPGTRLTVT.

The chain employs TRBV19 and TRBJ1-5; D gene unclear. The germline V and J ends were trimmed by 9 bases and 5 bases, with 14 bases remaining between them. Germline V CDR1 and CDR2: LNHDA, SQIVND (reference sequence). The CDR3 has 13 residues. The CDR3 spells CASRWFGDQPQHF. The DNA for the CDR3 is TGTGCCAGCCGGTGGTTCGGGGATCAGCCCCAGCATTTT.

The rearrangement joins TRBV13 to TRBJ2-1; D remains ambiguous. Deletions cut 8 bases from V and 0 bases from J, with 11 bases between. CDR1 and CDR2 from the germline V gene are PRHDT and FYEKMQ (reference sequence). The CDR3 extends over 14 amino acids. The CDR3 sequence: CASGLRVSYNEQFF. CDR3 coding DNA: TGTGCCAGCGGCCTCCGGGTCTCCTACAATGAGCAGTTCTTC.

A few counts support this clone. Written as DNA, the CDR3 is TGTGCCAGCAGCTTGACAGGGAGAGGGGAAAAACTGTTTTTT. It encodes CASSLTGRGEKLFF. The V call is TRBV5-6, the J call TRBJ1-4; tentatively, D is TRBD1 (6 bases). Germline CDR1 SGHDT, CDR2 YYEEEE. The CDR3 runs 14 residues. The V gene lost 1 base and the J gene lost 8 bases, with 12 bases spanning the gap.

The rearrangement links TRBV28 to TRBJ2-2, with 7 bases matching TRBD1. The V segment lost 5 bases and the J segment 1 base; nucleotides outside the gene matches: 7. This CDR3 spans 16 amino acids. Germline assignment: CDR1 MDHEN and CDR2 SYDVKM. Here the CDR3 DNA reads TGTGCCAGCAGTCCCCTACAGGGGTGGAACACCGGGGAGCTGTTTTTT. Translation: CASSPLQGWNTGELFF.

This chain connects TRBV21-1 to TRBJ2-7; TRBD1, as called in the table, went unchecked against the DNA. TRBV21-1 is tagged as a pseudogene. This CDR3 spans 15 amino acids. DNA for the CDR3: TGTGCCAGCAGCAAAAAAACACCCCTGACCTACGAGCAGTACTTC. It is translated as CASSKKTPLTYEQYF.

The chain has TRBV30 and TRBJ2-1, with 8 nucleotides matching TRBD2. Germline V gives CDR1 GTSNPN, CDR2 SVGIG (reference sequence). This CDR3 is built from 16 residues. V gave up 3 bases and J gave up 5 bases; unmatched junction bases: 12. The CDR3 DNA is TGTGCCTGGAGCCCCGGGGGGGCGTATCCCAACAATGAGCAGTTCTTC. It specifies CAWSPGGAYPNNEQFF.

In its sample, this clone was seen a few times. The DNA of the CDR3 is TGTGCCAGCAGTTACTTCCGGGGGGGCTACACCTTC. Translation: CASSYFRGGYTF. The chain recombines TRBV6-5 with TRBJ1-2; possible D gene TRBD1, 5 bases. Germline assignment: CDR1 MNHEY and CDR2 SVGAGI. Trimming took 1 base from V and 8 from J, leaving 8 bases between them. The CDR3 loop spans 12 amino acids.

In its sample, this clone was seen once. The V and J genes are TRBV7-2 and TRBJ2-1; a possible D gene is TRBD1 (6 bases). This CDR3 is built from 16 residues. CDR1 SGHTA and CDR2 FQGNSA come from the germline V gene. V lost 4 bases and J lost 0, with 13 bases in between. Here the CDR3 DNA reads TGTGCCAGCAGCTCCCGGGACACCCGCTCCTACAATGAGCAGTTCTTC. Translation gives CASSSRDTRSYNEQFF. Supplemented by reference TRBV7-2 and TRBJ2-1, the full variable domain reads GAGVSQSPSNKVTEKGKDVELRCDPISGHTALYWYRQSLGQGLEFLIYFQGNSAPDKSGLPSDRFSAERTGGSVSTLTIQRTQQEDSAVYLCASSSRDTRSYNEQFFGPGTRLTVL.

This rearrangement joins TRBV2 to TRBJ2-1, with 9 positions matching TRBD1. Germline CDR1 SNHLY, CDR2 FYNNEI. V lost 4 bases and J lost 1; bases outside the gene matches: 5. The CDR3 totals 16 residues. The CDR3 DNA sequence: TGTGCCAGCAGTGCCGGACAGGGGTGGTCCTACAATGAGCAGTTCTTC. Translation gives CASSAGQGWSYNEQFF. Full variable domain (outside the CDR3, taken from reference TRBV2 and TRBJ2-1): EPEVTQTPSHQVTQMGQEVILRCVPISNHLYFYWYRQILGQKVEFLVSFYNNEISEKSEIFDDQFSVERPDGSNFTLKIRSTKLEDSAMYFCASSAGQGWSYNEQFFGPGTRLTVL.

The chain carries TRBV7-6 and TRBJ1-6, with a weak D call TRBD1 (6 bases). The CDR3 sequence is 14 residues long. Germline V gene data show CDR1 as SGHVS and CDR2 as FNYEAQ. V was trimmed by 4 bases and J by 7 bases, leaving 11 bases between them. CDR3 bases: TGTGCCAGCAGCTCGGACAGCCGGAATTCACCCCTCCACTTT. Its protein product is CASSSDSRNSPLHF.

The genes are TRBV30 and TRBJ2-3, with 10 bases fitting TRBD2. This CDR3 is 14 amino acids long. CDR1 is GTSNPN, CDR2 SVGIG, per germline (reference sequence). In DNA form, the CDR3 reads TGTGCTCAGTCTCTAGCGGGGGGCACAGATACGCAGTATTTT. Encoded protein: CAQSLAGGTDTQYF.

The rearrangement uses TRBV7-2 and TRBJ2-7; TRBD2 is a possible D gene (5 bases). Germline values: CDR1 SGHTA, CDR2 FQGNSA. The V end lost 4 bases, the J end lost 7 bases, and 14 bases lay between the germline ends. The CDR3 has 13 residues. The CDR3 region has the DNA TGTGCCAGCAGCTCAGTTCCGTCGGGGGAGCAGTACTTC. This encodes CASSSVPSGEQYF.

The rearrangement joins TRBV7-9 to TRBJ1-2; the match to TRBD1 covers 10 bases. V shed 0 bases, J shed 5 bases, and the junction held 12 bases outside the gene matches. CDR1 and CDR2 from the germline V gene are SEHNR and FQNEAQ (reference sequence). This CDR3 has 18 residues. The CDR3 spells CASSLARQGAFGTYGYTF. The CDR3 DNA follows: TGTGCCAGCAGCTTAGCGCGACAGGGGGCCTTTGGGACTTATGGCTACACCTTC.

J is TRBJ1-3 and V is TRBV9; D may be TRBD1 (5 bases). Germline values: CDR1 SGDLS, CDR2 YYNGEE. V was trimmed by 8 bases and J by 0 bases, leaving 12 bases between them. The CDR3 length is 14 residues. In DNA form, the CDR3 reads TGTGCCAGTAACTCAGGGAACTCTGGAAACACCATATATTTT. Protein product: CASNSGNSGNTIYF.

A single count supports this clone. The gene calls are TRBV10-3 and TRBJ1-1, with TRBD1 as a possible D gene (6 bases). The V end was cut by 3 bases, the J end by 2 bases, with 13 bases between. The CDR3 runs to 15 residues. CDR1 is ENHRY and CDR2 is SYGVKD in the germline V gene. Here the CDR3 reads CAISDPGQDNTEAFF. CDR3 DNA sequence: TGTGCCATCAGTGATCCGGGACAAGACAACACTGAAGCTTTCTTT.

The chain employs TRBV7-6 and TRBJ2-2; 7 nucleotides agree with TRBD2. This CDR3 is built from 16 residues. After removal of 5 bases from V and 1 base from J, the junction contained 7 bases not matched to a gene. Germline CDR1 and CDR2: SGHVS and FNYEAQ. For the CDR3, the DNA is TGTGCCAGCAGCCGTCTCACGGGGGGGAACACCGGGGAGCTGTTTTTT. Translating it yields CASSRLTGGNTGELFF.

The chain combines TRBV5-5 with TRBJ1-2; TRBD1 aligns across 9 bases. The germline CDR1 and CDR2 sequences are SGHKS and YYEKEE (reference sequence). This CDR3 has 14 residues. With 2 bases clipped from V and 2 bases from J, the junction kept 1 base outside the gene matches. The CDR3 spells CASSLQGANYGYTF. In DNA, the CDR3 is TGTGCCAGCAGCTTACAGGGGGCGAACTATGGCTACACCTTC. The full variable domain, with the rest looked up from reference TRBV5-5 and TRBJ1-2, is DAGVTQSPTHLIKTRGQQVTLRCSPISGHKSVSWYQQVLGQGPQFIFQYYEKEERGRGNFPDRFSARQFPNYSSELNVNALLLGDSALYLCASSLQGANYGYTFGSGTRLTVV.